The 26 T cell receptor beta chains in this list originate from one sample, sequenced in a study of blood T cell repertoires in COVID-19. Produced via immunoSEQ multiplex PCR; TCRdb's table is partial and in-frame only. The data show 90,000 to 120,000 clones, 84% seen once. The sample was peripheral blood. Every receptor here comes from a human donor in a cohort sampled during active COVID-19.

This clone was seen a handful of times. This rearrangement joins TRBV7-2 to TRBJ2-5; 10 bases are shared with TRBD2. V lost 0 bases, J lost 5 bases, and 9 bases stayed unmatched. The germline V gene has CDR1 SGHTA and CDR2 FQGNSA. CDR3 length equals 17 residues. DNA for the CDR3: TGTGCCAGCAGCTTAGCGGCTAGCGGGAGTCGAGGGGAGACCCAGTACTTC. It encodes CASSLAASGSRGETQYF.

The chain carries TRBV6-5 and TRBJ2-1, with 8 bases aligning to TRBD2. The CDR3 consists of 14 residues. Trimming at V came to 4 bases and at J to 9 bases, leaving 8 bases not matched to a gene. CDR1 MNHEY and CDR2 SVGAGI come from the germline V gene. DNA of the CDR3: TGTGCCAGCAGTTCAGGGATAGCGGGAATTGAGCAGTTCTTC. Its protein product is CASSSGIAGIEQFF.

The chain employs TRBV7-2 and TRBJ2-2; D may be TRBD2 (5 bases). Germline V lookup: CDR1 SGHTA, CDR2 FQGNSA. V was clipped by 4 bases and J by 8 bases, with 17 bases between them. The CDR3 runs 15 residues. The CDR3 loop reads CASSSDSATSGELFF. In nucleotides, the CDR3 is TGTGCCAGCAGCTCGGATAGCGCAACAAGTGGGGAGCTGTTTTTT.

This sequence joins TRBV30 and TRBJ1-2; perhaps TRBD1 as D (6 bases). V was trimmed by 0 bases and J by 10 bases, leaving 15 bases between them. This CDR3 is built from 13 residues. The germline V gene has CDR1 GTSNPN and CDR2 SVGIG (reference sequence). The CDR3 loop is CAWSVRGRSSYTF. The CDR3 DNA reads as TGTGCCTGGAGTGTCAGGGGCCGGAGCTCCTACACCTTC.

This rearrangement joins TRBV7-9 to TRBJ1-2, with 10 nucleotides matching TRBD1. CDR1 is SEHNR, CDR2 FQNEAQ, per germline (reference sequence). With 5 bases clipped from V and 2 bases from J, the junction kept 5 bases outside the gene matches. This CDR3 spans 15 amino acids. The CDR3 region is CASSRGQGENYGYTF. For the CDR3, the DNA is TGTGCCAGCAGCCGCGGACAGGGGGAAAACTATGGCTACACCTTC.

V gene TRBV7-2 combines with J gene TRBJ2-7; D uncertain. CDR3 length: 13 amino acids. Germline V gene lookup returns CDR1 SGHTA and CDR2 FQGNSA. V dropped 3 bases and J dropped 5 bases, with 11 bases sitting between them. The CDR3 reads CASSFYFRDEQYF. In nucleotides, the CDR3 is TGTGCCAGCAGCTTTTACTTCCGGGACGAGCAGTACTTC.

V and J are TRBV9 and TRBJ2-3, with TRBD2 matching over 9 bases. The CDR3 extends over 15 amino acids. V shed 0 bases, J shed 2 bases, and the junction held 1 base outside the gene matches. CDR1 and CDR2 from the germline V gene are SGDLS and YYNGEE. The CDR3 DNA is TGTGCCAGCAGCGTAGGACTAGCGGTCACAGATACGCAGTATTTT. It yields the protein CASSVGLAVTDTQYF.

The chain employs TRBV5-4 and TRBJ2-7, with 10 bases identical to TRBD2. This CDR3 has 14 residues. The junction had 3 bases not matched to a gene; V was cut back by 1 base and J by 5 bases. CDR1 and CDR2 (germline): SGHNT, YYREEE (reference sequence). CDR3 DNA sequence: TGTGCCAGCAGCTTGAGAGCGGGAGGGGACGAGCAGTACTTC. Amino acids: CASSLRAGGDEQYF.

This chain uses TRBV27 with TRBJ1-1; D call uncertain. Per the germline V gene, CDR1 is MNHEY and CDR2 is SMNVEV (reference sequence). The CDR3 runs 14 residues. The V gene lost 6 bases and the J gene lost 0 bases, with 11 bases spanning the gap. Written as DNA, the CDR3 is TGTGCCAGCAGCCCCCTAGAGCTGAACACTGAAGCTTTCTTT. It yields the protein CASSPLELNTEAFF.

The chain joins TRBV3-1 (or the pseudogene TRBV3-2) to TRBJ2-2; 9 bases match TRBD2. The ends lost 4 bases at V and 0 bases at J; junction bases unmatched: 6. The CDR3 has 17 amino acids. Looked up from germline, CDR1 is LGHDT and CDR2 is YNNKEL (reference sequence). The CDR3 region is CASSRGSSGANTGELFF. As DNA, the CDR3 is TGTGCCAGCAGCCGAGGATCTAGCGGGGCGAACACCGGGGAGCTGTTTTTT.

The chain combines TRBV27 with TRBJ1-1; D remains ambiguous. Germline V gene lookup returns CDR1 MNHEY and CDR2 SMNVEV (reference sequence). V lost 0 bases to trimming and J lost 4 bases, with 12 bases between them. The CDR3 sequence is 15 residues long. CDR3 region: CASSLSAVLSTEAFF. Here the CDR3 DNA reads TGTGCCAGCAGTTTATCGGCGGTCCTGAGCACTGAAGCTTTCTTT.

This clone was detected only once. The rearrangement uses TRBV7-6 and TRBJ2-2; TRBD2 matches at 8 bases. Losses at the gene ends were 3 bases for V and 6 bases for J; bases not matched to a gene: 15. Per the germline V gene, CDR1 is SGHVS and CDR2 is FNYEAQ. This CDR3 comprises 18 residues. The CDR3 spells CASSFRSAGVGMAGELFF. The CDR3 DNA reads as TGTGCCAGCAGCTTTAGGTCAGCGGGAGTGGGAATGGCCGGGGAGCTGTTTTTT.

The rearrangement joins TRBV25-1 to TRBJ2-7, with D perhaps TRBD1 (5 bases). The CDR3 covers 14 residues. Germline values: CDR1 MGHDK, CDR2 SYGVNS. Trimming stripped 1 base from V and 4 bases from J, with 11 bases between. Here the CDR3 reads CASSESGHSYEQYF. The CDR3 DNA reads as TGTGCCAGCAGTGAATCAGGACACTCTTACGAGCAGTACTTC.

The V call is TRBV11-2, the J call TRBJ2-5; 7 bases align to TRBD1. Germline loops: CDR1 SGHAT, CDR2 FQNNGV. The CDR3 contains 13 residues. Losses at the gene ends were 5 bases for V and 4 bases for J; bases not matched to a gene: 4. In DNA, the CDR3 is TGTGCCAGCAGCCGATCAGGGGGAGAGACCCAGTACTTC. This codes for CASSRSGGETQYF.

Here the CDR3 DNA reads TGTGCTGGGTCGGACAGGGAGCAAGAGACCCAGTACTTC. It is translated as CAGSDREQETQYF. V is TRBV5-4 and J is TRBJ2-5; 8 positions agree with TRBD1. The germline V gene encodes CDR1 SGHNT and CDR2 YYREEE (reference sequence). CDR3 length: 13 residues.

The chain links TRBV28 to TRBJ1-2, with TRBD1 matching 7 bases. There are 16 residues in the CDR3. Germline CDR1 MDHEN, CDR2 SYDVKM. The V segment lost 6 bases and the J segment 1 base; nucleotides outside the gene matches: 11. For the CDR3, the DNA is TGTGCCAGCAGCCAAACGGGGCAGGGGGGTAACTATGGCTACACCTTC. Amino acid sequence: CASSQTGQGGNYGYTF.

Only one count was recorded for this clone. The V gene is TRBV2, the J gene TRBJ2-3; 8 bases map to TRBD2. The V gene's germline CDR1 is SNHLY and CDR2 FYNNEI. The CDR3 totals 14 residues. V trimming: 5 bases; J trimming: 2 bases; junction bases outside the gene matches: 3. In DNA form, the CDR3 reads TGTGCCAGCAGTTTACTAGCGGCCACAGATACGCAGTATTTT. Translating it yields CASSLLAATDTQYF.

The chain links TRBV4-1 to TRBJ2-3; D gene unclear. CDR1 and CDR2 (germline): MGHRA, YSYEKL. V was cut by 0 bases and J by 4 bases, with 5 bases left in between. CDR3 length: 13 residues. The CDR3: CASSQERPDTQYF. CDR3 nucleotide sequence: TGCGCCAGCAGCCAAGAGAGGCCAGATACGCAGTATTTT.

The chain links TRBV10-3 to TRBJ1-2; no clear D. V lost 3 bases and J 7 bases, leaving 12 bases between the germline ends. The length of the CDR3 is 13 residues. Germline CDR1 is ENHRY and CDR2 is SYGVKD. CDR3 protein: CAISEILAGGYTF. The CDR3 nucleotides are TGTGCCATCAGTGAAATCTTGGCTGGTGGCTACACCTTC.

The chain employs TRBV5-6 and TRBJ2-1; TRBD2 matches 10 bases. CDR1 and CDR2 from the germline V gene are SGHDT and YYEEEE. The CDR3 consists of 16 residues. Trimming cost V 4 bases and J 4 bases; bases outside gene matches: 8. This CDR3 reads CASSPLGLATYNEQFF. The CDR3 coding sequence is TGTGCCAGCAGCCCCCTGGGACTAGCGACTTACAATGAGCAGTTCTTC.

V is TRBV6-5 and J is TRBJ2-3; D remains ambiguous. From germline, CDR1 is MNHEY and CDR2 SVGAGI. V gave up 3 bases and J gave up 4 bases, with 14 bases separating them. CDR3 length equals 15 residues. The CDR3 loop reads CASSYYPLAADTQYF. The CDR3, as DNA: TGTGCCAGCAGTTATTATCCCTTGGCGGCAGATACGCAGTATTTT.

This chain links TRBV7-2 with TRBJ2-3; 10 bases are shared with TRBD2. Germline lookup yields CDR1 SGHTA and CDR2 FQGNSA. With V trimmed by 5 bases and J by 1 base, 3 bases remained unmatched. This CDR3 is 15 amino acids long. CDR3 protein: CASSPGTSGTDTQYF. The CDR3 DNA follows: TGTGCCAGCAGCCCCGGGACTAGCGGCACAGATACGCAGTATTTT. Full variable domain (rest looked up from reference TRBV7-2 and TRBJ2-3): GAGVSQSPSNKVTEKGKDVELRCDPISGHTALYWYRQSLGQGLEFLIYFQGNSAPDKSGLPSDRFSAERTGGSVSTLTIQRTQQEDSAVYLCASSPGTSGTDTQYFGPGTRLTVL.

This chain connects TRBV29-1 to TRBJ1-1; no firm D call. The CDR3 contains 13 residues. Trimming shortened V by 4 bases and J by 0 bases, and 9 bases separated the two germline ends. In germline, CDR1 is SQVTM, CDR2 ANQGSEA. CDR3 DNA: TGCAGCGTTGGGAGCCAGATGAACACTGAAGCTTTCTTT. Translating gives CSVGSQMNTEAFF.

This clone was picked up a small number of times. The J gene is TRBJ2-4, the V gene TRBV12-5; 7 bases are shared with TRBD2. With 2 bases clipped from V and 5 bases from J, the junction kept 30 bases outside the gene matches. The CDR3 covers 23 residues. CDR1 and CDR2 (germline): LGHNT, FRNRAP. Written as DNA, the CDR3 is TGTGCTAGTGGTTTGAGTCTCCGGGAGGTCGTTGGTTCACGAGGGTGGGGACAAAACATTCAGTACTTC. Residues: CASGLSLREVVGSRGWGQNIQYF.

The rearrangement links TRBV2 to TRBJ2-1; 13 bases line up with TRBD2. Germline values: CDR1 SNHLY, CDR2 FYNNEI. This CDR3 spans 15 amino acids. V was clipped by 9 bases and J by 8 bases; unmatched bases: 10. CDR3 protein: CASTTTSGRADEQFF. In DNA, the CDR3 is TGTGCCAGTACAACAACTAGCGGGAGGGCTGATGAGCAGTTCTTC.

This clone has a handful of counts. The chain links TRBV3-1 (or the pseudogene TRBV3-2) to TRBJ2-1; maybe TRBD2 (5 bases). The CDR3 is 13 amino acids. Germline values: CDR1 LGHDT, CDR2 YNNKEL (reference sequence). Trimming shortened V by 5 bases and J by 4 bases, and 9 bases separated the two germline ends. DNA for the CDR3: TGTGCCAGCAGCGTAGCGCCTTACAATGAGCAGTTCTTC. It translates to CASSVAPYNEQFF.